This passage covers 30 T cell receptor beta chains from one sample sequenced in a study of blood T cell repertoires in COVID-19 (dated by TCRdb to 2020 to 2021). Libraries were built with the immunoSEQ multiplex PCR assay. TCRdb provides this immuneACCESS table in a form limited to in-frame rearrangements. Some clones are lacking; in checked studies, under half of them reflect an unresolved V gene, and why the rest are absent is not known. The sample includes roughly 200,000 clones, with roughly 90% observed a single time. The ten largest make up 10% of the sample. The sample comprised PBMCs or T cells enriched from blood (not recorded which). The receptors stem from a man between 18 and 29 years old with acute COVID-19.

This sequence joins TRBV5-6 and TRBJ1-6; TRBD1 agrees at 7 bases. The CDR3 spans 16 residues. Germline V gives CDR1 SGHDT, CDR2 YYEEEE. Trimming at V came to 3 bases and at J to 7 bases, leaving 10 bases not matched to a gene. The CDR3 here is CASSYNTQGWNSPLHF. The CDR3 DNA follows: TGTGCCAGCAGCTACAACACACAGGGGTGGAATTCACCCCTCCACTTT.

J is TRBJ2-6 and V is TRBV18; D remains unclear. Trimming pared 3 bases from V and 4 bases from J, leaving 13 bases between. This CDR3 comprises 16 residues. Looked up from germline, CDR1 is KGHSH and CDR2 is LQKENI. The CDR3 sequence: CASSPNELSGANVLTF. CDR3 DNA sequence: TGTGCCAGCTCACCCAACGAGTTGTCCGGGGCCAACGTCCTGACTTTC.

The chain uses TRBV5-1 and TRBJ2-1, with a weak D call TRBD2 (6 bases). V lost 3 bases, J lost 8 bases, and 24 bases lay in between. This CDR3 is 17 amino acids long. Germline values: CDR1 SGHRS, CDR2 YFSETQ. Here the CDR3 DNA reads TGCGCCAGCAGCTCTGGTTTTATGGCAATGGGGGGTGATGAGCAGTTCTTC. The encoded protein is CASSSGFMAMGGDEQFF.

V usage is TRBV4-1 and J usage is TRBJ2-7; no firm D call. Trimming cost V 3 bases and J 0 bases, with 6 bases left between them. CDR1 and CDR2 from the germline V gene are MGHRA and YSYEKL. This CDR3 spans 13 amino acids. The CDR3 protein is CASSHPNSYEQYF. The CDR3 coding sequence is TGCGCCAGCAGCCACCCCAACTCCTACGAGCAGTACTTC.

This clone was picked up one time. CDR3 region: CASSRLAGTDTQYF. CDR3 DNA sequence: TGTGCCAGCAGTCGACTAGCGGGCACAGATACGCAGTATTTT. V gene TRBV6-5 combines with J gene TRBJ2-3, with 9 bases matching TRBD2. Germline V gene data show CDR1 as MNHEY and CDR2 as SVGAGI. The ends lost 5 bases at V and 1 base at J; junction bases unmatched: 1. The CDR3 has 14 residues.

This chain joins TRBV1 and TRBJ1-1; TRBD1, the D gene given by the table, was not confirmed from the DNA. TRBV1 is given as a pseudogene. This CDR3 has 12 residues. This CDR3 is CTSSQDRQKAFF. For the CDR3, the DNA is TGCACCAGCAGCCAAGACCGACAGAAAGCTTTCTTT.

This rearrangement joins TRBV10-3 to TRBJ2-1; the match to TRBD2 covers 11 bases. The CDR3 has 14 residues. Germline CDR1 reads ENHRY; CDR2 reads SYGVKD. V dropped 5 bases and J dropped 9; count of bases not matched to a gene: 6. CDR3 in DNA: TGTGCCATCAGTACGACTAGCGGGATAGGTGAGCAGTTCTTC. Amino acid sequence: CAISTTSGIGEQFF.

The chain links TRBV30 to TRBJ2-3, with 11 bases lining up with TRBD1. CDR3 length equals 16 residues. Germline CDR1 is GTSNPN and CDR2 is SVGIG (reference sequence). V trimming: 4 bases; J trimming: 4 bases; junction bases outside the gene matches: 10. The CDR3, as DNA: TGTGCCTGGAAGAATCCGGACAGGGGGCTTGCAGATACGCAGTATTTT. Protein sequence: CAWKNPDRGLADTQYF.

This rearrangement joins TRBV9 to TRBJ2-3; D is possibly TRBD2 (6 bases). Germline CDR1 is SGDLS and CDR2 is YYNGEE. V shed 0 bases and J shed 7 bases, with 15 bases lying between them. The CDR3 spans 15 residues. The CDR3, as DNA: TGTGCCAGCAGCGTAGGGGCTAGCGAGAGGAATACGCAGTATTTT. As protein: CASSVGASERNTQYF.

The chain recombines TRBV18 with TRBJ2-2; D call uncertain. CDR1 is KGHSH and CDR2 is LQKENI in the germline V gene. The CDR3 length is 12 residues. The V end lost 5 bases, the J end lost 7 bases, and 8 bases lay between the germline ends. CDR3 nucleotide sequence: TGTGCCAGCTCAAACTATAACGGGGAGCTGTTTTTT. Translated: CASSNYNGELFF.

This clone was seen more than once but under ten times. The chain carries TRBV7-2 and TRBJ1-6; D is possibly TRBD1 (6 bases). CDR3 size: 14 residues. Germline CDR1 reads SGHTA; CDR2 reads FQGNSA. V dropped 5 bases and J dropped 10 bases, with 15 bases sitting between them. CDR3 protein: CASSPYRVGSPLHF. CDR3 nucleotide sequence: TGTGCCAGCAGCCCCTACAGGGTTGGCTCACCCCTCCACTTT.

The chain has TRBV7-9 and TRBJ2-2; 13 nucleotides agree with TRBD2. The CDR3 is made up of 15 amino acids. Losses at the gene ends were 4 bases for V and 7 bases for J; bases not matched to a gene: 3. Germline V gives CDR1 SEHNR, CDR2 FQNEAQ (reference sequence). CDR3 sequence: CASSSRTSGSGELFF. Written as DNA, the CDR3 is TGTGCCAGCAGCTCCCGGACTAGCGGGAGCGGGGAGCTGTTTTTT.

The V call is TRBV7-9, the J call TRBJ2-5; 12 bases line up with TRBD2. Looked up from germline, CDR1 is SEHNR and CDR2 is FQNEAQ (reference sequence). The CDR3 is made up of 16 amino acids. Trimming cost V 5 bases and J 7 bases; bases outside gene matches: 11. The CDR3 spells CASSPSGTSGSGTQYF. CDR3 nucleotides: TGTGCCAGCAGCCCCTCCGGGACTAGCGGGTCTGGGACCCAGTACTTC.

The V and J genes are TRBV27 and TRBJ2-1; D remains ambiguous. Trimming cost V 10 bases and J 1 base, with 8 bases left between them. This CDR3 contains 12 residues. Germline V gene lookup returns CDR1 MNHEY and CDR2 SMNVEV (reference sequence). CDR3 coding DNA: TGTGCCACCTCGAGTTCCTACAATGAGCAGTTCTTC. Its translation is CATSSSYNEQFF.

The V and J genes are TRBV7-9 and TRBJ1-2; D is uncertain. With 7 bases removed from V and 7 bases from J, the gap between germline ends came to 19 bases. CDR1 is SEHNR and CDR2 is FQNEAQ in the germline V gene (reference sequence). CDR3 length equals 14 residues. The CDR3 loop reads CASTLQRDSLGYTF. CDR3 nucleotides: TGTGCCAGCACCCTTCAGAGGGATAGCCTTGGCTACACCTTC.

The chain combines TRBV25-1 with TRBJ2-7; 12 nucleotides align to TRBD2. J gave up 1 base and V 8 bases, and 15 bases lay outside the gene matches. The germline V gene encodes CDR1 MGHDK and CDR2 SYGVNS. This CDR3 is built from 18 residues. CDR3 DNA sequence: TGTGCCAGCTCTAGAATGACTAGCGGGAGAACGAATTCCTACGAGCAGTACTTC. This sequence encodes CASSRMTSGRTNSYEQYF.

The V and J genes are TRBV9 and TRBJ2-3; TRBD2 matches 8 bases. Germline V gene lookup returns CDR1 SGDLS and CDR2 YYNGEE. This CDR3 contains 16 residues. V trimming: 3 bases; J trimming: 0 bases; junction bases outside the gene matches: 6. CDR3 nucleotides: TGTGCCAGCAGCGGATATAGCGGGATTAGCACAGATACGCAGTATTTT. Its translation is CASSGYSGISTDTQYF.

The chain links TRBV5-1 to TRBJ2-5; D is possibly TRBD2 (5 bases). From germline, CDR1 is SGHRS and CDR2 YFSETQ. The CDR3 is 13 amino acids. Trimming pared 8 bases from V and 2 bases from J, leaving 13 bases between. In nucleotides, the CDR3 is TGCGCCAGGGACCACGGGGTTCAAGAGACCCAGTACTTC. Its translation: CARDHGVQETQYF.

This clone was found once. This chain joins TRBV30 and TRBJ1-1, with a tentative D call TRBD1 (5 bases). The CDR3 is 15 amino acids. Germline V lookup: CDR1 GTSNPN, CDR2 SVGIG (reference sequence). Trimming pared 2 bases from V and 3 bases from J, leaving 16 bases between. CDR3 in amino acids: CAWSPPQGGYTEAFF. In DNA form, the CDR3 reads TGTGCCTGGAGTCCCCCTCAGGGAGGGTACACTGAAGCTTTCTTT.

This chain joins TRBV27 and TRBJ1-1; 7 bases are shared with TRBD1. CDR3 length: 14 residues. Germline CDR1 and CDR2: MNHEY and SMNVEV (reference sequence). J gave up 1 base and V 5 bases, and 4 bases lay outside the gene matches. CDR3 sequence: CASSTQGTNTEAFF. CDR3 DNA: TGTGCCAGCAGTACACAGGGGACGAACACTGAAGCTTTCTTT.

V usage is TRBV5-4 and J usage is TRBJ1-6; a possible D gene is TRBD1 (6 bases). V was pared by 1 base and J by 6 bases, with 8 bases between. CDR3 length: 14 residues. In germline, CDR1 is SGHNT, CDR2 YYREEE (reference sequence). The CDR3 nucleotides read TGTGCCAGCAGCTTGACAGGGTTTAATTCACCCCTCCACTTT. Translating gives CASSLTGFNSPLHF.

The chain couples TRBV11-3 to TRBJ1-3; D may be TRBD1 (5 bases). The CDR3 has 15 residues. Trimming took 5 bases from V and 3 from J, leaving 14 bases between them. Germline V gene lookup returns CDR1 SGHNT and CDR2 YENEEA. This CDR3 is CASSPGGAGGNTIYF. The CDR3 bases are TGTGCCAGCAGCCCGGGCGGGGCAGGTGGAAACACCATATATTTT.

This rearrangement joins TRBV19 to TRBJ1-1, with 9 bases that match TRBD1. J gave up 3 bases and V 4 bases, and 3 bases lay outside the gene matches. The CDR3 spans 14 residues. Germline assignment: CDR1 LNHDA and CDR2 SQIVND (reference sequence). CDR3 DNA sequence: TGTGCCAGTAGTACCCGGGACAGGGACACTGAAGCTTTCTTT. It translates to CASSTRDRDTEAFF.

This clone was counted once. The rearrangement uses TRBV18 and TRBJ2-7; 8 bases map to TRBD1. Germline loops: CDR1 KGHSH, CDR2 LQKENI. The V and J ends lost 6 bases and 0 bases, in that order; junction bases with no gene match: 7. There are 15 residues in the CDR3. The CDR3 bases are TGTGCCAGCTCCTCCGGACAGGGTAGCTCCTACGAGCAGTACTTC. Residues: CASSSGQGSSYEQYF.

The rearrangement joins TRBV19 to TRBJ1-1, with unresolved D. This CDR3 contains 14 residues. Trimming cost V 6 bases and J 1 base, with 12 bases left between them. Germline loops: CDR1 LNHDA, CDR2 SQIVND (reference sequence). The CDR3 sequence is CASRSVFRNTEAFF. The CDR3 DNA follows: TGTGCCAGTAGATCGGTCTTTAGGAACACTGAAGCTTTCTTT.

This clone is a singleton in its sample. The gene calls are TRBV27 and TRBJ2-1, with 14 bases identical to TRBD2. Losses at the gene ends were 7 bases for V and 6 bases for J; bases not matched to a gene: 5. The germline V gene has CDR1 MNHEY and CDR2 SMNVEV (reference sequence). The CDR3 has 15 residues. The CDR3 DNA follows: TGTGCCAGCACTCCCGGGACTAGCGGGAGCAATGAGCAGTTCTTC. It is translated as CASTPGTSGSNEQFF.

As concerns this clone: A junction end diverges from the germline sequence, so it may reflect a read error. This specimen includes other DNA sequences encoding the same CDR3. The chain has TRBV7-8 and TRBJ1-1; 7 nucleotides line up with TRBD1. The CDR3 runs to 16 residues. The germline V gene encodes CDR1 SGHVS and CDR2 FQNEAQ. The DNA of the CDR3 is TGTGCCAGCAGGTTAGGGGGCCCTTGGACGAACACTGAAGCTTTCTTT. Protein: CASRLGGPWTNTEAFF. Drawing the rest from reference TRBV7-8 and TRBJ1-1, the complete variable domain is GAGVSQSPRYKVAKRGQDVALRCDPISGHVSLFWYQQALGQGPEFLTYFQNEAQLDKSGLPSDRFFAERPEGSVSTLKIQRTQQEDSAVYLCASRLGGPWTNTEAFFGQGTRLTVV.

This clone appeared once. This chain uses TRBV25-1 with TRBJ2-7, with TRBD1 matching 9 bases. The V gene's germline CDR1 is MGHDK and CDR2 SYGVNS. This CDR3 has 14 residues. Unmatched junction bases numbered 5, after V lost 3 bases and J lost 5 bases. The DNA for the CDR3 is TGTGCCAGCAGTGATCGACAGGGGGTGCACGAGCAGTACTTC. Translating gives CASSDRQGVHEQYF.

The gene calls are TRBV28 and TRBJ2-3, with D possibly TRBD1 on 6 matching bases. There are 13 residues in the CDR3. Trimming took off 3 bases at V and 4 bases at J, with 8 bases between the two ends. In germline, CDR1 is MDHEN, CDR2 SYDVKM. CDR3 coding DNA: TGTGCCAGCAGTTTTACAGGGCCAGATACGCAGTATTTT. The encoded protein is CASSFTGPDTQYF. Looking up the rest from reference TRBV28 and TRBJ2-3 gives the full variable domain: DVKVTQSSRYLVKRTGEKVFLECVQDMDHENMFWYRQDPGLGLRLIYFSYDVKMKEKGDIPEGYSVSREKKERFSLILESASTNQTSMYLCASSFTGPDTQYFGPGTRLTVL.

This clone appeared once. The V gene is TRBV7-9, the J gene TRBJ2-1; a weak D match, TRBD2 (5 bases). Germline V gene sequence: CDR1 SEHNR, CDR2 FQNEAQ (reference sequence). CDR3 length: 19 amino acids. V lost 4 bases, J lost 9 bases, and 31 bases lay in between. Written as DNA, the CDR3 is TGTGCCAGCAGCTATCAGTTGAGGAGCCAGCTTAAAGAGGGCGGTGAGCAGTTCTTC. Protein sequence: CASSYQLRSQLKEGGEQFF.